This TCR beta chain was recorded in a study of T cell responses to AZD1222 COVID-19 vaccine. Study-level points and caveats: The sample set comprised mostly white British donors with more females, and clonal diversity was possibly underestimated. Every sample of the repertoires postdated the peak T cell response. The study found vaccine-associated CD4 TCRs spanning spike, dominant at 160-218 and 743-854. When two AZD1222 doses had been given, Spike-specific TCR breadth and depth rose.

V lost 5 bases and J 3 bases, leaving 11 bases between the germline ends. The CDR3 is made up of 14 amino acids. CDR1 is LGHDT and CDR2 is YNNKEL in the germline V gene (reference sequence). Regarding this clone: Its antigen is unidentified.

TCRdb's copy holds only in-frame clones and misses some; the assay was immunoSEQ multiplex PCR. The repertoire holds 110,000 to 150,000 clones, about 91% seen once, with 3% to 4.5% in the top ten. The material was peripheral blood, obtained on day 0 of AZD1222 vaccination. The chain links TRBV3-1 (or the pseudogene TRBV3-2) to TRBJ1-3, with D possibly matching TRBD1 (5 bases). The TCR comes from an adult in good health. The CDR3 coding sequence is TGTGCCAGCAGCTCGAGGGGTTTTGGAAACACCATATATTTT. Translation gives CASSSRGFGNTIYF.